The 22 T cell receptor beta chains given below trace back to one sample, sequenced in a study of post-analysis software for immune sequencing data. Overall study findings and caveats: When patients were compared with controls, a handful of TRBV segments were more frequent, TRBV5-6, TRBV5-1 and TRBV20-1 among them.

Built from TCR beta cDNA, the libraries had unique molecular identifiers in them. TCRdb re-called the PCR reads through MiXCR, storing one row per CDR3 protein. The sample contains 700,000 to 900,000 distinct CDR3 sequences, just over 45% of which appear only once. Antigens for these TCRs are unknown. The specimen was blood. The receptor set was obtained from a girl aged 10 to 17 with multiple sclerosis.

V usage is TRBV7-3 and J usage is TRBJ2-7; tentatively, D is TRBD2 (6 bases). The CDR3 is 15 residues long. Germline CDR1 reads SGHTA; CDR2 reads FQGTGA. Trimming shortened V by 5 bases and J by 6 bases, and 20 bases separated the two germline ends. In nucleotides, the CDR3 is TGTGCCAGCAGCATACCGACTAGATTAAACTGCGAGCAGTACTTC. Amino acid sequence: CASSIPTRLNCEQYF.

This clonotype has more than one count but fewer than ten. J is TRBJ2-7 and V is TRBV27; 9 bases fit TRBD2. Germline CDR1 reads MNHEY; CDR2 reads SMNVEV (reference sequence). Trimming took 3 bases from V and 2 from J; bases not matched to a gene: 5. The CDR3 consists of 15 residues. The CDR3 nucleotides are TGTGCCAGCAGTTTCAGAGCTAGCGGGACCTACGAGCAGTACTTC. Translating it yields CASSFRASGTYEQYF.

The gene calls are TRBV29-1 and TRBJ1-2; D remains unclear. Trimming took 4 bases from V and 5 from J, leaving 17 bases between them. This CDR3 spans 14 amino acids. The germline V gene encodes CDR1 SQVTM and CDR2 ANQGSEA. CDR3 sequence reads: CSVVAHSGGYGYTF. CDR3 bases: TGCAGCGTTGTGGCCCATTCAGGCGGGTATGGCTACACCTTC.

This chain joins TRBV3-1 and TRBJ2-5; D ambiguous. Germline V gene lookup returns CDR1 LGHDT and CDR2 YNNKEL (reference sequence). V dropped 1 base and J dropped 1 base, with 10 bases sitting between them. This CDR3 has 15 residues. CDR3 residues: CASSQGALSQETQYF. The CDR3 DNA is TGTGCCAGCAGCCAAGGGGCGCTAAGCCAAGAGACCCAGTACTTC.

The genes are TRBV5-1 and TRBJ1-2, with TRBD1 identical over 8 bases. The V segment lost 4 bases and the J segment 13 bases; nucleotides outside the gene matches: 9. Germline V gives CDR1 SGHRS, CDR2 YFSETQ. The CDR3 is made up of 12 amino acids. The CDR3 loop is CASSTRTGFGTF. The CDR3 coding sequence is TGCGCCAGCAGCACCCGGACAGGGTTTGGCACCTTC. Drawing the rest from reference TRBV5-1 and TRBJ1-2, the complete variable domain is KAGVTQTPRYLIKTRGQQVTLSCSPISGHRSVSWYQQTPGQGLQFLFEYFSETQRNKGNFPGRFSGRQFSNSRSEMNVSTLELGDSALYLCASSTRTGFGTFGSGTRLTVV.

The rearrangement links TRBV2 to TRBJ2-5; maybe TRBD2 (7 bases). Per the germline V gene, CDR1 is SNHLY and CDR2 is FYNNEI. Between the trimmed V and J ends, which lost 10 bases and 5 bases, there was a span of 17 bases. This CDR3 has 13 residues. DNA for the CDR3: TGTGCCACGGACGGGGGGCAGGGGGAGACCCAGTACTTC. Encoded protein: CATDGGQGETQYF. Drawing the rest from reference TRBV2 and TRBJ2-5, the complete variable domain is EPEVTQTPSHQVTQMGQEVILRCVPISNHLYFYWYRQILGQKVEFLVSFYNNEISEKSEIFDDQFSVERPDGSNFTLKIRSTKLEDSAMYFCATDGGQGETQYFGPGTRLLVL.

The chain is built from TRBV7-8 and TRBJ2-7, with 8 bases fitting TRBD1. The CDR3 sequence is 17 residues long. V was pared by 7 bases and J by 0 bases, with 14 bases of the junction left unmatched. The germline V gene has CDR1 SGHVS and CDR2 FQNEAQ. The CDR3 sequence: CASNDRRGTGVSYEQYF. CDR3 in DNA: TGTGCCAGCAACGATCGTCGCGGGACAGGCGTCTCCTACGAGCAGTACTTC.

The chain is built from TRBV7-9 and TRBJ2-3; D perhaps matches TRBD2 (6 bases). CDR3 size: 16 residues. Per germline, CDR1 SEHNR and CDR2 FQNEAQ (reference sequence). V lost 4 bases and J 2 bases, leaving 16 bases between the germline ends. The chain's CDR3 is CASSSGLPLVTDTQYF. The CDR3 coding sequence is TGTGCCAGCAGCTCGGGACTTCCGTTGGTCACAGATACGCAGTATTTT.

The rearrangement joins TRBV12-3 or TRBV12-4 to TRBJ2-3; 7 bases are shared with TRBD2. The CDR3 is 15 residues long. V dropped 6 bases and J dropped 4; count of bases not matched to a gene: 10. In nucleotides, the CDR3 is TGTGCCAGCAGCCCGGGACTACCGAGGGCAGATACGCAGTATTTT. Its translation is CASSPGLPRADTQYF.

This clonotype has only a few counts. In nucleotides, the CDR3 is TGTGCCAGCAGCCCATCCCGAACTTATGGCTACACCTTC. This encodes CASSPSRTYGYTF. The V and J genes are TRBV6-6 and TRBJ1-2; D is uncertain. CDR1 and CDR2 (germline): MNHNY, SVGAGI (reference sequence). V shed 6 bases and J shed 5 bases, with 13 bases lying between them. The CDR3 covers 13 residues.

This clonotype was seen only a few times. The chain employs TRBV12-3 or TRBV12-4 and TRBJ2-1, with TRBD2 matching 7 bases. CDR3 length equals 14 residues. V lost 1 base, J lost 7 bases, and 4 bases stayed unmatched. The CDR3 DNA follows: TGTGCCAGCAGTTTAGTCGCGGGAGAGAATGAGCAGTTCTTC. Translating it yields CASSLVAGENEQFF.

V usage is TRBV7-8 and J usage is TRBJ2-1, with 9 bases that match TRBD1. This CDR3 region has 15 residues. Losses at the gene ends were 5 bases for V and 5 bases for J; bases not matched to a gene: 7. Germline V lookup: CDR1 SGHVS, CDR2 FQNEAQ. CDR3 protein: CASSQRDREDNEQFF. CDR3 bases: TGTGCCAGCAGCCAAAGGGACAGGGAGGACAATGAGCAGTTCTTC.

The chain is built from TRBV20-1 and TRBJ2-7, with 8 nucleotides matching TRBD2. The germline gives CDR1 DFQATT, CDR2 SNEGSKA (reference sequence). Trimming cost V 0 bases and J 3 bases; bases outside gene matches: 7. The CDR3 totals 15 residues. The CDR3 loop reads CSARDGTSGLYEQYF. As DNA, the CDR3 is TGCAGTGCTAGAGACGGGACTAGTGGGCTCTACGAGCAGTACTTC.

The J gene is TRBJ2-5, the V gene TRBV20-1; no clear D. V was shortened by 6 bases and J by 4 bases, with 9 bases between the two germline ends. Germline-derived CDR1 and CDR2 are DFQATT and SNEGSKA (reference sequence). The CDR3 contains 11 residues. The DNA of the CDR3 is TGCAGTGCGGGATTACCAGAGACCCAGTACTTC. It is translated as CSAGLPETQYF.

This clonotype was picked up a small number of times. This rearrangement joins TRBV28 to TRBJ2-1; TRBD2 matches 9 bases. Germline V CDR1 and CDR2: MDHEN, SYDVKM. The V gene end was trimmed by 5 bases and the J gene end by 4 bases; junction bases not matched to a gene: 6. The length of the CDR3 is 15 residues. CDR3 nucleotide sequence: TGTGCCAGCAGTCCGAGACTAGCGGAGTACAATGAGCAGTTCTTC. It codes for CASSPRLAEYNEQFF. The full variable domain, in which reference TRBV28 and TRBJ2-1 provide the parts outside the CDR3, is DVKVTQSSRYLVKRTGEKVFLECVQDMDHENMFWYRQDPGLGLRLIYFSYDVKMKEKGDIPEGYSVSREKKERFSLILESASTNQTSMYLCASSPRLAEYNEQFFGPGTRLTVL.

The rearrangement joins TRBV7-2 to TRBJ2-3; 8 nucleotides agree with TRBD2. CDR1 is SGHTA, CDR2 FQGNSA, per germline. The CDR3 consists of 16 residues. Unmatched junction bases numbered 8, after V lost 5 bases and J lost 1 base. CDR3 protein: CASSPGRGRGTDTQYF. CDR3 bases: TGTGCCAGCAGCCCCGGGAGGGGGAGGGGCACAGATACGCAGTATTTT.

V and J are TRBV4-3 and TRBJ2-1, with 7 bases fitting TRBD2. Germline V lookup: CDR1 LGHNA, CDR2 YSLEER. The CDR3 is 13 amino acids. After removal of 0 bases from V and 10 bases from J, the junction contained 3 bases not matched to a gene. As DNA, the CDR3 is TGCGCCAGCAGCCAAGAGGGGAGGGCCGAGCAGTTCTTC. Amino acids: CASSQEGRAEQFF.

This clonotype was detected once. A junction end diverges from the germline sequence, so it may reflect a read error. The chain recombines TRBV7-7 with TRBJ2-7; tentatively, D is TRBD2 (5 bases). CDR1 and CDR2 (germline): SSHAT, FNYEAQ (reference sequence). The CDR3 consists of 15 residues. The CDR3 coding sequence is TGTGCTAGCAGCGCCGGGCGGGCAGCCTCCTACGAGCAGTACTTC. Translating gives CASSAGRAASYEQYF.

The chain employs TRBV6-6 and TRBJ1-5; D may be TRBD1 (6 bases). CDR1 is MNHNY, CDR2 SVGAGI, per germline (reference sequence). Trimming cost V 6 bases and J 5 bases, with 14 bases left between them. There are 14 residues in the CDR3. Here the CDR3 DNA reads TGTGCCAGCAGGCCAGGGACAAAGTATCAGCCCCAGCATTTT. Translating gives CASRPGTKYQPQHF.

This clonotype showed up many times. V usage is TRBV6-6 and J usage is TRBJ2-5; D gene ambiguous. In germline, CDR1 is MNHNY, CDR2 SVGAGI (reference sequence). The CDR3 totals 11 residues. Trimming stripped 1 base from V and 5 bases from J, with 2 bases between. CDR3 amino acids: CASSYWETQYF. The CDR3 bases are TGTGCCAGCAGTTACTGGGAGACCCAGTACTTC.

CDR3 protein: CASRRMENTEAFF. The CDR3 coding sequence is TGTGCCAGCCGGAGGATGGAGAACACTGAAGCTTTCTTT. The chain recombines TRBV12-3 or TRBV12-4 with TRBJ1-1; D gene unclear. The CDR3 is 13 amino acids. V lost 8 bases and J lost 1, with 11 bases in between.

This clonotype showed up just a few times. This sequence joins TRBV6-1 and TRBJ2-3, with 13 positions matching TRBD2. With 6 bases clipped from V and 8 bases from J, the junction kept 14 bases outside the gene matches. The CDR3 consists of 17 residues. CDR1 is MNHNS, CDR2 SASEGT, per germline. CDR3 in DNA: TGTGCCAGCAGGGCAGGACTAGCGGGGGCCGGCAAGGTTACGCAGTATTTT. Its translation is CASRAGLAGAGKVTQYF.